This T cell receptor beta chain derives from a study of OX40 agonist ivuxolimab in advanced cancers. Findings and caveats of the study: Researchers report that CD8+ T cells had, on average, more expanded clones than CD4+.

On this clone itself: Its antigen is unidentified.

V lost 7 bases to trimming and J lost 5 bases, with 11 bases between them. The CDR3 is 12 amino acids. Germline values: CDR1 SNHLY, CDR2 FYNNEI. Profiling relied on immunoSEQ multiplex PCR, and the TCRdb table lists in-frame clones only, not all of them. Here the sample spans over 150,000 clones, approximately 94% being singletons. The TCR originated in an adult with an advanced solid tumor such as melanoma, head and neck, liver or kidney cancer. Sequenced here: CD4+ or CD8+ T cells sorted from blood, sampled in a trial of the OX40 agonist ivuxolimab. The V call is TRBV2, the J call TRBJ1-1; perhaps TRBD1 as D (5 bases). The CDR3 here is CASTGHGTEAFF. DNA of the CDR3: TGTGCCAGCACGGGGCATGGAACTGAAGCTTTCTTT.